This entry lists 20 T cell receptor beta chains sequenced from one sample in a study of STAT5B mutations in CD4+ large granular lymphocyte leukemia. Using immunoSEQ multiplex PCR, the repertoire was profiled, and TCRdb retains in-frame clones only, with some absent. The data contain roughly 600 clones, roughly 65% of them singletons. Sequenced input: PBMCs. These receptors originate from a woman between 45 and 65 years old with CD4+ T-cell large granular lymphocyte leukemia.

The chain has TRBV11-2 and TRBJ2-3; D is possibly TRBD2 (6 bases). This CDR3 region has 14 residues. The V and J ends lost 1 base and 4 bases respectively, with 9 bases between them. Germline lookup yields CDR1 SGHAT and CDR2 FQNNGV. CDR3 protein: CASSLAGDSDTQYF. CDR3 sequence (DNA): TGTGCCAGCAGCTTAGCGGGAGACTCAGATACGCAGTATTTT.

This clone is categorized as large. The J gene is TRBJ2-4, the V gene TRBV5-1, with unresolved D. There are 14 residues in the CDR3. Germline V gene data show CDR1 as SGHRS and CDR2 as YFSETQ. The V end was cut by 0 bases, the J end by 5 bases, with 9 bases between. The CDR3 DNA is TGCGCCAGCAGCTTGGACAGTAGCCAAAACATTCAGTACTTC. Its translation: CASSLDSSQNIQYF.

This clone has just a few counts. CDR3 loop: CASSGGTGAYNEQFF. The CDR3 DNA reads TGCGCCAGCAGCGGTGGGACAGGGGCTTACAATGAGCAGTTCTTC. The rearrangement links TRBV5-1 to TRBJ2-1, with TRBD1 identical over 10 bases. Trimming removed 4 bases from V and 4 bases from J; junction bases left unmatched: 5. Germline CDR1 SGHRS, CDR2 YFSETQ. The CDR3 has 15 residues.

By sample fraction, this clone is medium-sized. This chain uses TRBV11-3 with TRBJ1-1; the D is unclear. Germline CDR1 and CDR2: SGHNT and YENEEA. The CDR3 runs to 15 residues. V lost 5 bases, J lost 5 bases, and 18 bases lay in between. The DNA for the CDR3 is TGTGCCAGCAGCCAACCCTATTTCGGGAGGACTGAAGCTTTCTTT. Translated, it gives CASSQPYFGRTEAFF.

This rearrangement joins TRBV7-9 to TRBJ2-3; TRBD2 is a possible D gene (5 bases). CDR1 and CDR2 from the germline V gene are SEHNR and FQNEAQ (reference sequence). Trimming took off 5 bases at V and 2 bases at J, with 11 bases between the two ends. The CDR3 runs 14 residues. The CDR3 DNA reads TGTGCCAGCAGCCGACTAACTATCACAGATACGCAGTATTTT. Residues: CASSRLTITDTQYF.

The genes are TRBV13 and TRBJ2-1; 9 positions match TRBD1. This CDR3 contains 13 residues. Losses at the gene ends were 5 bases for V and 9 bases for J; bases not matched to a gene: 5. Germline V gene sequence: CDR1 PRHDT, CDR2 FYEKMQ (reference sequence). This CDR3 is CASSHRGRAEQFF. CDR3 DNA sequence: TGTGCCAGCAGCCACAGGGGGCGCGCTGAGCAGTTCTTC.

This clone was observed a few times. The chain combines TRBV4-1 with TRBJ1-2; TRBD1 matches 7 bases. Unmatched junction bases numbered 12, after V lost 6 bases and J lost 2 bases. CDR1 is MGHRA, CDR2 YSYEKL, per germline. This CDR3 contains 16 residues. This CDR3 is CASRQPGTDANYGYTF. As DNA, the CDR3 is TGCGCCAGCAGGCAACCTGGGACAGATGCCAACTATGGCTACACCTTC.

V is TRBV19 and J is TRBJ2-4; TRBD2 matches 10 bases. The CDR3 sequence is 18 residues long. CDR1 is LNHDA, CDR2 SQIVND, per germline (reference sequence). V dropped 2 bases and J dropped 0; count of bases not matched to a gene: 7. This CDR3 is CASSILAGDLLAKNIQYF. The CDR3 DNA reads as TGTGCCAGTAGTATACTAGCGGGAGACCTTCTAGCCAAAAACATTCAGTACTTC.

This chain uses TRBV7-2 with TRBJ1-5, with 9 nucleotides matching TRBD1. The CDR3 spans 15 residues. V gave up 3 bases and J gave up 2 bases; unmatched junction bases: 2. CDR1 and CDR2 from the germline V gene are SGHTA and FQGNSA. CDR3: CASSFRQGGNQPQHF. In DNA, the CDR3 is TGTGCCAGCAGCTTCCGACAGGGGGGCAATCAGCCCCAGCATTTT.

By sample fraction, this clone is medium-sized. The chain carries TRBV2 and TRBJ1-1; D gene unclear. There are 11 residues in the CDR3. Germline CDR1 reads SNHLY; CDR2 reads FYNNEI. Trimming stripped 5 bases from V and 6 bases from J, with 7 bases between. The CDR3 here is CASSLTAEAFF. For the CDR3, the DNA is TGTGCCAGCAGTTTAACCGCTGAAGCTTTCTTT.

This clone appeared a single time. The chain combines TRBV13 with TRBJ2-7; D is ambiguous. The ends were cut back, 0 bases at V and 4 bases at J, with 4 bases in the middle. Germline V gene lookup returns CDR1 PRHDT and CDR2 FYEKMQ (reference sequence). This CDR3 has 12 residues. The CDR3 loop reads CASSLGSYEQYF. The CDR3 coding sequence is TGTGCCAGCAGCTTAGGTTCTTACGAGCAGTACTTC. The full variable domain, in which reference TRBV13 and TRBJ2-7 provide the parts outside the CDR3, is AAGVIQSPRHLIKEKRETATLKCYPIPRHDTVYWYQQGPGQDPQFLISFYEKMQSDKGSIPDRFSAQQFSDYHSELNMSSLELGDSALYFCASSLGSYEQYFGPGTRLTVT.

V and J are TRBV5-6 and TRBJ2-5; D not resolved. The DNA end is a closer match to TRBJ2-7, so the J assignment may be wrong. From germline, CDR1 is SGHDT and CDR2 YYEEEE. The CDR3 runs to 14 residues. The CDR3 region is CASSLGDPSYEQYF. The CDR3, as DNA: TGTGCCAGCAGCTTGGGGGATCCGTCCTACGAGCAGTACTTC.

As regards this clone: Its ends do not fully match the called genes, so a read error is possible. The rearrangement joins TRBV11-2 to TRBJ2-1; perhaps TRBD2 as D (6 bases). The CDR3 totals 15 residues. CDR1 and CDR2 (germline): SGHAT, FQNNGV. CDR3 nucleotide sequence: TGTGCCAGCAGTTTAGCGGCAAGCTCCTACAATGAGCAGTTCTTC. Its protein product is CASSLAASSYNEQFF. Using reference TRBV11-2 and TRBJ2-1 for the parts outside the CDR3, the full variable domain is EAGVAQSPRYKIIEKRQSVAFWCNPISGHATLYWYQQILGQGPKLLIQFQNNGVVDDSQLPKDRFSAERLKGVDSTLKIQPAKLEDSAVYLCASSLAASSYNEQFFGPGTRLTVL.

The rearrangement joins TRBV6-1 to TRBJ2-2, with D perhaps TRBD2 (5 bases). Trimming left V 11 bases short and J 4 bases short, with 17 bases between. This CDR3 is built from 14 residues. CDR1 and CDR2 from the germline V gene are MNHNS and SASEGT. CDR3: CAVAGGLGTGELFF. CDR3 nucleotide sequence: TGTGCCGTCGCTGGCGGGTTGGGCACCGGGGAGCTGTTTTTT.

The chain links TRBV5-1 to TRBJ1-5; maybe TRBD1 (6 bases). The CDR3 extends over 16 amino acids. Germline V CDR1 and CDR2: SGHRS, YFSETQ. V was shortened by 4 bases and J by 3 bases, with 17 bases between the two germline ends. CDR3 sequence: CASSRRDTPYNQPQHF. The CDR3 DNA follows: TGCGCCAGCAGCCGCCGGGACACGCCGTACAATCAGCCCCAGCATTTT.

V gene TRBV7-2 combines with J gene TRBJ1-4; tentative D call: TRBD1 (5 bases). The length of the CDR3 is 17 residues. With 1 base removed from V and 1 base from J, the gap between germline ends came to 13 bases. CDR1 and CDR2 from the germline V gene are SGHTA and FQGNSA. CDR3 coding DNA: TGTGCCAGCAGCTTAGAAAGGGGATTCGTAACTAATGAAAAACTGTTTTTT. Amino acids: CASSLERGFVTNEKLFF. Complete variable domain (other parts from reference TRBV7-2 and TRBJ1-4): GAGVSQSPSNKVTEKGKDVELRCDPISGHTALYWYRQSLGQGLEFLIYFQGNSAPDKSGLPSDRFSAERTGGSVSTLTIQRTQQEDSAVYLCASSLERGFVTNEKLFFGSGTQLSVL.

The chain couples TRBV5-1 to TRBJ1-4, with no clear D. Germline V CDR1 and CDR2: SGHRS, YFSETQ. The CDR3 covers 13 residues. Trimming removed 5 bases at V and 0 bases at J, with 5 bases between. This chain's CDR3 is CASRTSTNEKLFF. DNA of the CDR3: TGCGCCAGCAGGACATCAACTAATGAAAAACTGTTTTTT.

This sequence joins TRBV7-8 and TRBJ2-3, with D possibly being TRBD1 (5 bases). V dropped 1 base and J dropped 0 bases, with 14 bases sitting between them. CDR1 is SGHVS and CDR2 is FQNEAQ in the germline V gene. The CDR3 contains 17 residues. CDR3 sequence: CASSLVPGRTSTDTQYF. In nucleotides, the CDR3 is TGTGCCAGCAGCTTAGTCCCAGGGCGAACTAGCACAGATACGCAGTATTTT.

This clone was detected only a few times. The chain recombines TRBV2 with TRBJ2-1; 8 bases are shared with TRBD1. The CDR3 has 14 amino acids. Germline lookup yields CDR1 SNHLY and CDR2 FYNNEI. V shed 4 bases, J shed 1 base, and the junction held 0 bases outside the gene matches. CDR3 sequence: CASSGTGSYNEQFF. The CDR3 DNA is TGTGCCAGCAGTGGGACAGGGTCCTACAATGAGCAGTTCTTC.

The chain combines TRBV18 with TRBJ2-7; tentative D call: TRBD1 (5 bases). Per the germline V gene, CDR1 is KGHSH and CDR2 is LQKENI. The V end was cut by 1 base, the J end by 3 bases, with 7 bases between. CDR3 length: 13 residues. The CDR3, as DNA: TGTGCCAGCTCACCACAAGGGGACTACGAGCAGTACTTC. This translates into CASSPQGDYEQYF.